Below, 10 T cell receptor beta chains from the same sample are listed, as sequenced in a study of shared clonotypes between healthy human individuals. The method was immunoSEQ multiplex PCR; TCRdb's version includes in-frame clones alone and lacks a portion of them. The data show 2.3 million or so clones, 85% to 95% seen once. Sequenced input: naive CD4+ T cells from PBMCs. Sample subset: CD45RA+ positively selected. These receptor sequences come from a man younger than 35 in good health. Some clones in this sample may be carry-over from other donors' samples.

The rearrangement links TRBV9 to TRBJ2-6; the D gene is possibly TRBD1 (6 bases). V lost 4 bases, J lost 5 bases, and 13 bases lay in between. There are 15 residues in the CDR3. The germline CDR1 and CDR2 sequences are SGDLS and YYNGEE. CDR3 in DNA: TGTGCCAGCAGCCCACAGGGTCTGAGGGCCAACGTCCTGACTTTC. It is translated as CASSPQGLRANVLTF.

This chain connects TRBV27 to TRBJ2-5; D is uncertain. CDR1 and CDR2 from the germline V gene are MNHEY and SMNVEV (reference sequence). V was trimmed by 4 bases and J by 5 bases, leaving 17 bases between them. The CDR3 covers 15 residues. CDR3 sequence (DNA): TGTGCCAGCAGTTCGCTGCCGGAGCGACGCGAGACCCAGTACTTC. Amino acid sequence: CASSSLPERRETQYF.

The genes are TRBV27 and TRBJ2-5; possibly TRBD1 or TRBD2 for D (5 bases each). Germline CDR1 is MNHEY and CDR2 is SMNVEV (reference sequence). CDR3 length equals 15 residues. V lost 3 bases to trimming and J lost 1 base, with 12 bases between them. The CDR3, as DNA: TGTGCCAGCAGTTTTGCAGGGACGGCCCAAGAGACCCAGTACTTC. Protein product: CASSFAGTAQETQYF.

V gene TRBV27 combines with J gene TRBJ2-7; D is possibly TRBD2 (5 bases). Trimming left V 3 bases short and J 2 bases short, with 11 bases between. The CDR3 is 14 residues long. CDR1 is MNHEY, CDR2 SMNVEV, per germline (reference sequence). CDR3 amino acids: CASSLGGRPYEQYF. DNA of the CDR3: TGTGCCAGCAGTTTGGGCGGGCGGCCCTACGAGCAGTACTTC.

The V and J genes are TRBV28 and TRBJ1-4, with D possibly matching TRBD1 (6 bases). There are 16 residues in the CDR3. CDR1 and CDR2 from the germline V gene are MDHEN and SYDVKM. V was clipped by 4 bases and J by 7 bases, with 19 bases between them. CDR3 sequence: CASSWGTGRITEKLFF. DNA of the CDR3: TGTGCCAGCAGTTGGGGAACAGGGAGAATAACTGAAAAACTGTTTTTT. The full variable domain, with the rest looked up from reference TRBV28 and TRBJ1-4, is DVKVTQSSRYLVKRTGEKVFLECVQDMDHENMFWYRQDPGLGLRLIYFSYDVKMKEKGDIPEGYSVSREKKERFSLILESASTNQTSMYLCASSWGTGRITEKLFFGSGTQLSVL.

CDR3 sequence: CASSQDRTHNEQFF. CDR3 sequence (DNA): TGCGCCAGCAGCCAAGATAGGACCCACAATGAGCAGTTCTTC. The chain links TRBV4-3 to TRBJ2-1; the D is unclear. Per the germline V gene, CDR1 is LGHNA and CDR2 is YSLEER. This CDR3 is 14 amino acids long. V lost 0 bases to trimming and J lost 5 bases, with 8 bases between them.

J is TRBJ1-6 and V is TRBV28, with 8 positions matching TRBD1. Germline assignment: CDR1 MDHEN and CDR2 SYDVKM. V shed 4 bases, J shed 0 bases, and the junction held 5 bases outside the gene matches. CDR3 size: 17 residues. Here the CDR3 reads CASSSRDRSSYNSPLHF. CDR3 nucleotides: TGTGCCAGCAGTTCTAGGGACAGGAGCTCCTATAATTCACCCCTCCACTTT.

CDR3 coding DNA: TGCGCCAGCAGACCCGGCCGAGGGGAATCTGGAAACACCATATATTTT. This sequence encodes CASRPGRGESGNTIYF. The chain couples TRBV10-1 to TRBJ1-3, with D perhaps matching TRBD1 (5 bases). Germline CDR1 is WNHNN and CDR2 is SYGVQD (reference sequence). This CDR3 region has 16 residues. V was clipped by 6 bases and J by 1 base, with 16 bases between them.

CDR3 residues: CASSSHHAGTGFYEQYF. The CDR3 bases are TGTGCCAGCAGCTCCCATCACGCCGGGACAGGGTTCTACGAGCAGTACTTC. The chain couples TRBV7-9 to TRBJ2-7, with 9 bases matching TRBD1. In germline, CDR1 is SEHNR, CDR2 FQNEAQ (reference sequence). After removal of 4 bases from V and 3 bases from J, the junction contained 13 bases not matched to a gene. This CDR3 is 17 amino acids long.

This clone was detected once. The chain joins TRBV30 to TRBJ2-1; TRBD2 agrees at 8 bases. This CDR3 region has 14 residues. After removal of 3 bases from V and 1 base from J, the junction contained 2 bases not matched to a gene. Germline V gives CDR1 GTSNPN, CDR2 SVGIG (reference sequence). CDR3 sequence: CAWRVAGSYNEQFF. The CDR3 region has the DNA TGTGCCTGGAGGGTAGCGGGATCCTACAATGAGCAGTTCTTC.